The 5 T cell receptor beta chains listed next were all sequenced from one sample in a study of OX40 agonist ivuxolimab in advanced cancers. The data were produced by immunoSEQ multiplex PCR, yet TCRdb's version contains in-frame clones alone and is incomplete. The sample lists 78,000 or so clones, around 90% occurring once. The material sequenced was CD4+ or CD8+ T cells sorted from blood, taken in a trial of the OX40 agonist ivuxolimab. Every receptor here comes from an adult with an advanced solid tumor such as melanoma, head and neck, liver or kidney cancer.

The chain is built from TRBV9 and TRBJ2-7; D remains unclear. This CDR3 region has 13 residues. Trimming shortened V by 0 bases and J by 2 bases, and 6 bases separated the two germline ends. Per germline, CDR1 SGDLS and CDR2 YYNGEE. As DNA, the CDR3 is TGTGCCAGCAGCGTAGCGCCAGCCTACGAGCAGTACTTC. Encoded protein: CASSVAPAYEQYF.

The chain uses TRBV9 and TRBJ1-4; 8 nucleotides line up with TRBD1. The CDR3 is 14 amino acids. The V gene's germline CDR1 is SGDLS and CDR2 YYNGEE. Trimming took 3 bases from V and 4 from J; bases not matched to a gene: 2. CDR3 in amino acids: CASSADRVNEKLFF. CDR3 nucleotide sequence: TGTGCCAGCAGCGCGGACAGGGTTAATGAAAAACTGTTTTTT.

The chain joins TRBV10-3 to TRBJ2-2; the D gene is possibly TRBD1 (6 bases). With 2 bases removed from V and 3 bases from J, the gap between germline ends came to 13 bases. The CDR3 has 16 residues. The germline gives CDR1 ENHRY, CDR2 SYGVKD. This CDR3 is CAISELWDTHTGELFF. The CDR3, as DNA: TGTGCCATCAGTGAGCTTTGGGACACCCACACCGGGGAGCTGTTTTTT.

In this sample, this clone turned up once. The chain recombines TRBV29-1 with TRBJ2-3; TRBD2 matches 9 bases. The CDR3 is 15 amino acids. The V gene's germline CDR1 is SQVTM and CDR2 ANQGSEA. Unmatched junction bases numbered 7, after V lost 4 bases and J lost 2 bases. The CDR3 nucleotides read TGCAGCGTTGGACGTACTAGCGGGCTCACAGATACGCAGTATTTT. Translation gives CSVGRTSGLTDTQYF.

The gene calls are TRBV10-3 and TRBJ1-2; 7 bases line up with TRBD1. CDR3 length equals 15 residues. Germline trimming cut 2 bases from V and 0 bases from J; bases unmatched to any gene: 3. CDR1 ENHRY and CDR2 SYGVKD come from the germline V gene. The chain's CDR3 is CAISEPGQANYGYTF. For the CDR3, the DNA is TGTGCCATCAGTGAGCCAGGACAGGCTAACTATGGCTACACCTTC.